The 12 T cell receptor beta chains reported below all come from one sample, sequenced in a study of T cells after yellow fever vaccination. TCRdb independently ran MiXCR on the 5' RACE reads; one entry per CDR3 protein. The sample lists hundreds of thousands of distinct CDR3 sequences, around 12% occurring once. Sequences were derived from PBMCs, sampled on the day of the yellow fever booster vaccination. These receptors originate from a man aged 25 to 40 who received the YFV17D yellow fever vaccine.

V and J are TRBV7-8 and TRBJ2-3, with TRBD2 as a possible D gene (6 bases). V gave up 2 bases and J gave up 1 base, with 16 bases separating them. CDR1 is SGHVS and CDR2 is FQNEAQ in the germline V gene. CDR3 length equals 17 residues. The CDR3 nucleotides are TGTGCCAGCAGCTTATGGTCTAGCGTACGCCGCACAGATACGCAGTATTTT. Its protein is CASSLWSSVRRTDTQYF.

J is TRBJ2-4 and V is TRBV23-1; 11 nucleotides match TRBD1. TRBV23-1 is classed as an ORF, of uncertain function. V shed 2 bases, J shed 6 bases, and the junction held 15 bases outside the gene matches. The CDR3 loop spans 19 amino acids. CDR3 in DNA: TGCGCCAGCAGTCAACCGAATGATGGACAGGGGGCGGTGGGAAACATTCAGTACTTC. The encoded protein is CASSQPNDGQGAVGNIQYF.

In this sample, this clonotype turned up a few times. J is TRBJ2-7 and V is TRBV20-1; the D gene is possibly TRBD2 (6 bases). The germline gives CDR1 DFQATT, CDR2 SNEGSKA (reference sequence). There are 15 residues in the CDR3. V dropped 3 bases and J dropped 5 bases, with 20 bases sitting between them. The CDR3 DNA follows: TGCAGTGCTAGCGCTCTAGCGCGTTTGGGCGACGAGCAGTACTTC. Amino acid sequence: CSASALARLGDEQYF.

The genes are TRBV5-1 and TRBJ1-2, with no clear D. V dropped 0 bases and J dropped 0 bases, with 9 bases sitting between them. The germline gives CDR1 SGHRS, CDR2 YFSETQ. The CDR3 length is 15 residues. DNA of the CDR3: TGCGCCAGCAGCTTGGCACAGAGCTCTAACTATGGCTACACCTTC. As protein: CASSLAQSSNYGYTF.

The V call is TRBV24-1, the J call TRBJ2-1; possibly TRBD2 for D (6 bases). CDR3 length: 13 amino acids. V was pared by 2 bases and J by 10 bases, with 11 bases between. CDR1 KGHDR and CDR2 SFDVKD come from the germline V gene. CDR3 sequence reads: CATSDSLSGEQFF. CDR3 DNA sequence: TGTGCCACCAGTGATTCCTTGAGCGGGGAGCAGTTCTTC.

In DNA form, the CDR3 reads TGTGCCAGCAGCCCAGGACAGGGGAATAACAATGAGCAGTTCTTC. Translated: CASSPGQGNNNEQFF. The chain has TRBV7-6 and TRBJ2-1, with 9 bases matching TRBD1. This CDR3 is 15 amino acids long. J was trimmed by 5 bases and V by 5 bases; bases with no gene match: 7. Germline CDR1 SGHVS, CDR2 FNYEAQ.

The gene calls are TRBV7-8 and TRBJ2-3, with TRBD2 matching 11 bases. Germline assignment: CDR1 SGHVS and CDR2 FQNEAQ. The CDR3 has 16 residues. Trimming at V came to 5 bases and at J to 4 bases, leaving 8 bases not matched to a gene. CDR3 residues: CASSPLTSGSPDTQYF. Written as DNA, the CDR3 is TGTGCCAGCAGCCCCCTCACTAGCGGGAGCCCAGATACGCAGTATTTT.

This clonotype has a handful of counts. The rearrangement uses TRBV6-2 or TRBV6-3 and TRBJ2-7, with D perhaps matching TRBD1 or TRBD2 (5 bases each). This CDR3 is 13 amino acids long. V lost 7 bases to trimming and J lost 6 bases, with 16 bases between them. Germline-derived CDR1 and CDR2 are MNHEY and SVGEGT. The DNA of the CDR3 is TGTGCCAGCATCCCTTCGGGGCAGTCCGAGCAGTACTTC. Translated, it gives CASIPSGQSEQYF.

The rearrangement joins TRBV9 to TRBJ1-1, with 8 nucleotides matching TRBD1. Germline CDR1 and CDR2: SGDLS and YYNGEE. J was trimmed by 1 base and V by 3 bases; bases with no gene match: 5. CDR3 size: 15 residues. CDR3 bases: TGTGCCAGCAGCGCTCGGACAGGGCCGAACACTGAAGCTTTCTTT. Its protein product is CASSARTGPNTEAFF.

This clonotype showed up many times. The chain combines TRBV7-6 with TRBJ2-1; no firm D call. Germline V lookup: CDR1 SGHVS, CDR2 FNYEAQ. With 2 bases removed from V and 6 bases from J, the gap between germline ends came to 5 bases. The CDR3 extends over 12 amino acids. The CDR3 DNA is TGTGCCAGCAGCTTATTCCGCAATGAGCAGTTCTTC. Encoded protein: CASSLFRNEQFF.

This clonotype was recorded at least ten times. The chain recombines TRBV29-1 with TRBJ2-7; possible D gene TRBD1, 7 bases. Germline lookup yields CDR1 SQVTM and CDR2 ANQGSEA. The CDR3 extends over 14 amino acids. Trimming removed 6 bases at V and 4 bases at J, with 19 bases between. CDR3 DNA: TGCAGCGTAGCATTTTTGACAGGGAGGTACGAGCAGTACTTC. Its protein is CSVAFLTGRYEQYF.

The chain carries TRBV20-1 and TRBJ2-3; no reliable D call. Trimming removed 4 bases at V and 5 bases at J, with 22 bases between. Germline V gives CDR1 DFQATT, CDR2 SNEGSKA (reference sequence). The CDR3 contains 16 residues. The CDR3 DNA follows: TGCAGTGCTAACCCCCCGGCGGCGGCGTTCGGAGATACGCAGTATTTT. This encodes CSANPPAAAFGDTQYF.